This T cell receptor beta chain came from a study of blood T cell repertoires in COVID-19. Study at large: Samples representing acute and convalescent COVID-19 were sourced from the United States, Italy and Spain. In each case, the material was cDNA or gDNA derived from T cells, B-cell-depleted T cells, or PBMCs.

Trimming took 4 bases from V and 2 from J; bases not matched to a gene: 6. Germline V lookup: CDR1 SGHNT, CDR2 YYREEE (reference sequence). There are 15 residues in the CDR3. Authors' processing steps: Using reference gene primer amplification, nucleated cell counts were estimated. Using immunoSEQ multiplex PCR, the repertoire was profiled, and TCRdb retains in-frame clones only, with some absent. The D gene and trimming were derived from the DNA, and the V and J assignments and clone size from that table. Seen here are about 160,000 clones, around 79% observed once, and the top ten hold about 7.8%. Those enrolled in Seattle joined during active infection and were followed longitudinally afterward.

Material: peripheral blood. V usage is TRBV5-4 and J usage is TRBJ2-5, with 9 bases identical to TRBD1. This clonotype was sampled from an older woman with COVID-19, enrolled during active disease. The DNA of the CDR3 is TGTGCCAGCAGCGTGAGACAGGGGGGGCAAGAGACCCAGTACTTC. It specifies CASSVRQGGQETQYF.